The T cell receptor beta chain under discussion was sequenced for a study of ipilimumab plus nivolumab after autologous stem cell transplantation. The CDR3 consists of 15 residues. V gave up 2 bases and J gave up 2 bases, with 10 bases separating them. From germline, CDR1 is KGHSH and CDR2 LQKENI. TCRdb's copy holds only in-frame clones and misses some; the assay was immunoSEQ multiplex PCR. The repertoire consists of about 83,000 clones, with around 80% occurring once and the leading ten covering approximately 2.2%. Note on this clone: Its cognate antigen is unknown.

Points from the study as a whole: Authors suggest TCR repertoire, Treg phenotype and gut microbiota support further study.

Sequencing used PBMCs, obtained in a trial of ipilimumab plus nivolumab as post-transplant consolidation. The V gene is TRBV18, the J gene TRBJ1-3; D may be TRBD1 (5 bases). The receptor's source is a male donor with diffuse large B-cell lymphoma. CDR3 sequence reads: CASSPGGTAGNTIYF. CDR3 nucleotide sequence: TGTGCCAGCTCACCAGGAGGGACGGCTGGAAACACCATATATTTT.